This T cell receptor beta chain derives from a study of T cells expressing NK-cell markers. About the research overall: Sorted CD3+CD56-NKG2C+, CD3+CD56+NKG2C+ and CD3+CD56+NKG2C- T cells supplied the TCR beta repertoires. Seropositivity for HCMV was found in seven of the eight sequenced donors, with one seronegative. General study points: These same clonotypes (in several donors) also led the CD3+CD56-NKG2C+ fraction.

Each CDR3 protein gets one entry in TCRdb, which reprocessed the 5' RACE reads and gives no DNA. This listing includes 400,000 or so distinct CDR3 sequences. The germline CDR1 and CDR2 sequences are SGHKS and YYEKEE (reference sequence). The CDR3 is 15 amino acids. Worth noting for this clonotype: The antigen is unknown.

The sample was blood T cells: a sorted CD56 or NKG2C T cell subset, CD4+ or CD8+ T cells, or bulk PBMC T cells (not recorded which). The clonotype was recovered from a woman between 45 and 65 years old in good health. V gene TRBV5-5 combines with J gene TRBJ1-2; TCRdb returns TRBD1, unconfirmable since there is no DNA. This chain's CDR3 is CASSPQGGVFMSYTF.